This T cell receptor (beta chain) was found in a study of patients and donors after allogeneic stem cell transplantation. The CDR3 consists of 14 residues. CDR1 MRHNA and CDR2 SNTAGT come from the germline V gene. V lost 3 bases, J lost 8 bases, and 6 bases stayed unmatched. MiXCR, run by TCRdb on the RT-PCR reads, gives a single entry per CDR3 protein. The table lists approximately 200,000 distinct CDR3 sequences, roughly 15% of them singletons. This clonotype was recorded a few times. Sequencing was done on a sample of blood, either unsorted or a sorted T cell fraction (not recorded which). This sequence was found in a human donor who was either an allogeneic HSCT recipient or a stem cell or donor lymphocyte infusion donor (not recorded which). It is not recorded whose cells these are; they may come from a transplant donor. J is TRBJ2-1 and V is TRBV6-4; 8 nucleotides match TRBD2. The chain's CDR3 is CASSEEAGVYEQFF. CDR3 bases: TGTGCCAGCAGTGAAGAAGCGGGAGTCTATGAGCAGTTCTTC.